The source of this T cell receptor (beta chain) is a study of T-cell reconstitution after alpha-beta-depleted transplantation in children. From germline, CDR1 is DFQATT and CDR2 SNEGSKA (reference sequence). The ends lost 5 bases at V and 7 bases at J; junction bases unmatched: 7. The CDR3 has 13 amino acids. TCRbeta library construction was performed incorporating unique molecular identifiers. One entry per CDR3 protein, called by TCRdb with MiXCR from the PCR reads. Seen here are 350,000 to 450,000 distinct CDR3 sequences, about an eighth observed once, and the top ten hold 4.3%. The starting material was PBMCs, obtained from the stem cell graft. The TCR was taken from a human donor who donated a stem cell graft to a child with Fanconi anemia. This sequence joins TRBV20-1 and TRBJ2-5; 10 bases agree with TRBD2. The CDR3 reads CSAPSSGGRTQYF. The CDR3 DNA reads as TGCAGTGCTCCTTCTAGCGGGGGACGGACCCAGTACTTC.